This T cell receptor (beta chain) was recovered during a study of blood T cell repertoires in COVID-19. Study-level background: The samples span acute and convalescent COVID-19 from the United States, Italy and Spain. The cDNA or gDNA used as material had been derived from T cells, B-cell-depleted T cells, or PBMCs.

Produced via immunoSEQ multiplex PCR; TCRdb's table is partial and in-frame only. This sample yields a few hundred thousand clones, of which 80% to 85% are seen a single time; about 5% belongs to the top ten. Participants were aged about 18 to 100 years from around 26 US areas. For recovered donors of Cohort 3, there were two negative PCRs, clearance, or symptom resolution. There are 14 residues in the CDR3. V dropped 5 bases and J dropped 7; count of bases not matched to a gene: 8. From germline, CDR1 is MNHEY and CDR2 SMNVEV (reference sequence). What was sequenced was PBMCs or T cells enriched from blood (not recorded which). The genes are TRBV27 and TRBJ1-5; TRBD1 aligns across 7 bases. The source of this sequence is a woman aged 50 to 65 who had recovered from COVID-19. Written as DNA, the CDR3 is TGTGCCAGCAGTCTGACAGGGTTAGCACAGCCCCAGCATTTT. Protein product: CASSLTGLAQPQHF.